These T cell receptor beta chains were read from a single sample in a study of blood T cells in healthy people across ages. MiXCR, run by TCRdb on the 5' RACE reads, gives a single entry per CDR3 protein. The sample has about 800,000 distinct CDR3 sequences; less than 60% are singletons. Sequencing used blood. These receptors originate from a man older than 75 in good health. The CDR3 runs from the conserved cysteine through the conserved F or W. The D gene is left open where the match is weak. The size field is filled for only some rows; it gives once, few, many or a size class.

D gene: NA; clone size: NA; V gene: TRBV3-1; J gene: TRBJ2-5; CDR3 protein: CASSQDRSRGEQYF; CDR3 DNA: TGTGCCAGCAGCCAAGATCGGTCCAGAGGGGAGCAGTACTTC
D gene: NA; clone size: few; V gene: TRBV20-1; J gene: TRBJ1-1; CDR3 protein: CSASPTANTEAFF; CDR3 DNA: TGCAGTGCAAGCCCCACAGCGAACACTGAAGCTTTCTTT
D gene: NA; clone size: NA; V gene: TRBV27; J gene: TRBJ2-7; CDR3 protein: CASSLSHPVGYNEQYF; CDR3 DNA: TGTGCCAGCAGTTTATCCCACCCTGTTGGCTACAATGAGCAGTACTTC
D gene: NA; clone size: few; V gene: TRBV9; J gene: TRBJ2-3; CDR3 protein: CASSVVEGSPGDTQYF; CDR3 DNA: TGTGCCAGCAGCGTAGTAGAAGGTAGCCCGGGTGATACGCAGTATTTT
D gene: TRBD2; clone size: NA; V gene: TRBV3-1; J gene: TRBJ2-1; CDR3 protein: CASSQGVAGGPIRQFF; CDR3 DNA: TGTGCCAGCAGCCAAGGAGTAGCGGGAGGTCCGATTCGGCAGTTCTTC
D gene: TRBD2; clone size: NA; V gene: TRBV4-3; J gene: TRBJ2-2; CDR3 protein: CASSQDSGAGGTNTGELFF; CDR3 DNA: TGCGCCAGCAGCCAAGATTCGGGAGCGGGGGGAACGAACACCGGGGAGCTGTTTTTT
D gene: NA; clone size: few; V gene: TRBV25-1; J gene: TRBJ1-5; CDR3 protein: CASSEGHQPQHF; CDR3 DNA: TGTGCCAGCAGTGAGGGCCATCAGCCCCAGCATTTT
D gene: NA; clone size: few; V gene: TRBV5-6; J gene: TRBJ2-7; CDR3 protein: CASSWQGSSYEQYF; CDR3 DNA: TGTGCCAGCAGCTGGCAGGGTAGCTCCTACGAGCAGTACTTC
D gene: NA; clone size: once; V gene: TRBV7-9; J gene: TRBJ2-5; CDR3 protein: CASSPEGACETQYF; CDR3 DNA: TGTGCCAGCAGCCCCGAAGGGGCCTGTGAGACCCAGTACTTC
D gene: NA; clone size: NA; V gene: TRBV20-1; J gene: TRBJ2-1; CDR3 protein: CGARDHGQATFF; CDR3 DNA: TGCGGTGCTAGAGATCATGGCCAGGCGACGTTCTTC
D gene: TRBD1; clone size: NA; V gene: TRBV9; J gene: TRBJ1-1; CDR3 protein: CAGSPRDRSLTEAFF; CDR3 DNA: TGTGCCGGCAGCCCCCGGGACAGATCACTCACTGAAGCTTTCTTT
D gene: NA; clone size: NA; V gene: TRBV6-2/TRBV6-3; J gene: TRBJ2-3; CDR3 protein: CASGRVDTQYF; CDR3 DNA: TGTGCCAGCGGACGGGTGGATACGCAGTATTTT
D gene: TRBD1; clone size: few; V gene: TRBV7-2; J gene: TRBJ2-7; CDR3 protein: CASSQPRAGGYEQYF; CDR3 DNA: TGTGCCAGCAGCCAACCGCGGGCAGGGGGCTACGAGCAGTACTTC
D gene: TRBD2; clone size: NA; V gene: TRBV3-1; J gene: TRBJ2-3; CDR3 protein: CASSQDFRAGVADTQYF; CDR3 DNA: TGTGCCAGCAGCCAAGATTTCCGGGCGGGAGTGGCAGATACGCAGTATTTT
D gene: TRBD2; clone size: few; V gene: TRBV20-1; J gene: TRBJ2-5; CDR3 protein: CSATSGSSGETQYF; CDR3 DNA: TGCAGCGCGACTAGCGGGAGTTCAGGGGAGACCCAGTACTTC
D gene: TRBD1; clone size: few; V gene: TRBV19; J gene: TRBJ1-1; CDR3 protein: CASIQGQGNTEAFF; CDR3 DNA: TGTGCCAGCATCCAGGGACAGGGAAACACTGAAGCTTTCTTT
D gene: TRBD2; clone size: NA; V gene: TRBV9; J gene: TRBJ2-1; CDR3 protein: CASSGTSGLYNEQFF; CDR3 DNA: TGTGCCAGCAGCGGAACTAGCGGACTGTACAATGAGCAGTTCTTC
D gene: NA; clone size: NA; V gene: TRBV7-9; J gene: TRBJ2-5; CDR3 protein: CASSPEAGIFETQYF; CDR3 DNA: TGTGCCAGCAGCCCCGAGGCAGGGATATTTGAGACCCAGTACTTC
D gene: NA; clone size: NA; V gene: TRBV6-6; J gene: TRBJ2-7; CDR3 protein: CASSYGGRHGPEQYF; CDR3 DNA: TGTGCCAGCAGTTACGGGGGGCGGCATGGTCCCGAGCAGTACTTC
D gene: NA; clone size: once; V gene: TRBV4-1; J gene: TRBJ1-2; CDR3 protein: CASSQTPYGDGYTF; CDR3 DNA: TGCGCCAGCAGCCAAACCCCTTATGGGGATGGCTACACCTTC
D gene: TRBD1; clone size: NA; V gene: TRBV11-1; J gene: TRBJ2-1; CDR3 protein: CASSLQGPSSYDEQFF; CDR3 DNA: TGTGCCAGCAGCCTACAGGGGCCGAGCTCCTACGATGAGCAGTTCTTC
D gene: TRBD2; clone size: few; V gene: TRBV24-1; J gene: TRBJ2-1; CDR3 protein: CATSETSGRARNEQFF; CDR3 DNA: TGTGCCACCAGCGAGACTAGCGGGAGGGCTCGGAATGAGCAGTTCTTC
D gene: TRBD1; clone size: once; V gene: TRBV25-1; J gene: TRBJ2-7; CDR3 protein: CASSPDRGQNEQYF; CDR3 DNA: TGTGCCAGCAGTCCCGACAGGGGTCAGAACGAGCAGTACTTC
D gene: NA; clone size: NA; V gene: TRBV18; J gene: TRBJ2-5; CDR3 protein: CASSLKTVDFQETQYF; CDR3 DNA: TGTGCCAGCTCCCTGAAGACCGTGGACTTTCAAGAGACCCAGTACTTC
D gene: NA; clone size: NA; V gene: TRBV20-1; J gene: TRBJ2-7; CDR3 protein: CSAGGTEPAYEQYF; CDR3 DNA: TGCAGTGCTGGAGGGACAGAGCCTGCCTACGAGCAGTACTTC
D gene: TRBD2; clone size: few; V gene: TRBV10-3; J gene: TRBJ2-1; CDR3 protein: CAIRLTSGSYNEQFF; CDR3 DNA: TGTGCCATCAGATTAACTAGCGGGAGTTACAATGAGCAGTTCTTC
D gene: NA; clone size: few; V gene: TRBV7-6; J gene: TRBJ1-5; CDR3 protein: CASSATGTNQPQHF; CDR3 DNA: TGTGCCAGCAGCGCGACCGGGACAAATCAGCCCCAGCATTTT
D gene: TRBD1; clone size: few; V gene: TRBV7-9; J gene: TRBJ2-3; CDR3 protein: CASSTMGQSTDTQYF; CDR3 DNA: TGTGCCAGCAGCACTATGGGACAGAGCACAGATACGCAGTATTTT
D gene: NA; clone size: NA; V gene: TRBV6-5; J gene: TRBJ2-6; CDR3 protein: CASSYSQASANVLTF; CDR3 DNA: TGTGCCAGCAGTTACTCCCAGGCATCAGCCAACGTCCTGACTTTC
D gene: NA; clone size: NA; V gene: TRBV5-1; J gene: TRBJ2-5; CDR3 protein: CASSSQTGWETQYF; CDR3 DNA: TGCGCCAGCAGCTCCCAAACAGGGTGGGAGACCCAGTACTTC
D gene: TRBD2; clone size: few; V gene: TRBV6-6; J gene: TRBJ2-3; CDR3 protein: CASTPTAGIDTQYF; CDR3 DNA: TGTGCCAGCACCCCGACAGCGGGAATAGATACGCAGTATTTT
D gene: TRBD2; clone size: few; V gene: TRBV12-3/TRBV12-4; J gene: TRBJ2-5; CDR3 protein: CASSLGAGGKETQYF; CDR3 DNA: TGTGCCAGCAGTTTAGGAGCGGGAGGGAAGGAGACCCAGTACTTC
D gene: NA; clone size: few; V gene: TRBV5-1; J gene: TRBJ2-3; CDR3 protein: CASSLGRAVSTDTQYF; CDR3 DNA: TGCGCCAGCAGCTTGGGGAGAGCGGTAAGCACAGATACGCAGTATTTT
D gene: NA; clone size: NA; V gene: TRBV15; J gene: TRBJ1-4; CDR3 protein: CATSRIKATNEKLFF; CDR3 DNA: TGTGCCACCAGCAGAATTAAAGCAACTAATGAAAAACTGTTTTTT
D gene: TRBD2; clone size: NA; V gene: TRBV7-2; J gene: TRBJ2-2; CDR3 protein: CASSRLASNTGELFF; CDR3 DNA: TGTGCCAGCAGTCGACTAGCCTCGAACACCGGGGAGCTGTTTTTT
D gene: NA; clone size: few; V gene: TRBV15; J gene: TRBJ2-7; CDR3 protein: CATSRSGSEQYF; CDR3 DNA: TGTGCCACCAGCCGAAGCGGGTCGGAGCAGTACTTC
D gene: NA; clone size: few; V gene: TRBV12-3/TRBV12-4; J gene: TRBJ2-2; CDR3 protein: CASRFYTGELFF; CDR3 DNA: TGTGCCAGCAGGTTCTACACCGGGGAGCTGTTTTTT
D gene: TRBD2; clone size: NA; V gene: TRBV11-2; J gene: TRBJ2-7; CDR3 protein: CASSLRGLAVNTREQYF; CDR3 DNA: TGTGCCAGCAGCTTACGCGGGCTAGCGGTGAATACTCGCGAGCAGTACTTC
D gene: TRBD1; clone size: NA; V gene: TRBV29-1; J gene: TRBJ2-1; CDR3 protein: CSVGTGGVKNEQFF; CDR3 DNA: TGCAGCGTCGGTACAGGGGGCGTTAAAAATGAGCAGTTCTTC
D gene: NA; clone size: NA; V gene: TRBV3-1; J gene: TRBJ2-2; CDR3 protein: CASSQQGATGELFF; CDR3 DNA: TGTGCCAGCAGCCAACAGGGTGCTACCGGGGAGCTGTTTTTT
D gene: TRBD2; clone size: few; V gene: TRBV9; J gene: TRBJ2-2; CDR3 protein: CASSAGAGEITGELFF; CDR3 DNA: TGTGCCAGCAGCGCCGGGGCGGGAGAGATAACCGGGGAGCTGTTTTTT
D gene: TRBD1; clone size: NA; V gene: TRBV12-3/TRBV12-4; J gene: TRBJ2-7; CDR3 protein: CASSWEPGQGYEQYF; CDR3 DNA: TGTGCCAGCAGTTGGGAGCCTGGACAGGGGTACGAGCAGTACTTC
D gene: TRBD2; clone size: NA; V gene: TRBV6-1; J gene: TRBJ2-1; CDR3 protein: CASTGASGRDEQFF; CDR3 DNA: TGTGCCAGCACCGGGGCTAGCGGGCGCGATGAGCAGTTCTTC
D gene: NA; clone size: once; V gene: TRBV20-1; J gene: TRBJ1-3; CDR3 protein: CRFSKRIGAGNTIYF; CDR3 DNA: TGCAGGTTCTCTAAAAGGATTGGAGCTGGAAACACCATATATTTT
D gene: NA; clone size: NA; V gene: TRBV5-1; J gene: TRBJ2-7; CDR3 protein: CASSLEGRGTYEQYF; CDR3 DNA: TGTGCCAGCAGCTTAGAGGGCAGGGGCACCTACGAGCAGTACTTC
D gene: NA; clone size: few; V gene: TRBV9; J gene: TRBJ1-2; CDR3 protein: CASSETASFNYGYTF; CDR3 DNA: TGTGCCAGCAGCGAGACAGCAAGTTTTAACTATGGCTACACCTTC
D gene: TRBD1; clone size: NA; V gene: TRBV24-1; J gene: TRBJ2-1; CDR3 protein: CTTSDPHDRDADEQFF; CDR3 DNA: TGTACCACCAGTGACCCTCATGACAGGGATGCCGATGAGCAGTTCTTC
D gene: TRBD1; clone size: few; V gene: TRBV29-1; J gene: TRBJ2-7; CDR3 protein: CSVVAGQGVGEQYF; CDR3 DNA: TGCAGCGTTGTAGCGGGACAGGGGGTCGGGGAGCAGTACTTC
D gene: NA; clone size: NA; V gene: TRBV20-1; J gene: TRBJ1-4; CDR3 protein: CSARPGSNEKLFF; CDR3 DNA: TGCAGTGCTAGGCCCGGGAGTAATGAAAAACTGTTTTTT
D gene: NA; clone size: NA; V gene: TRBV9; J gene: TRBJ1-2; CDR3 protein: CASSGNNGYTF; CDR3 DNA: TGTGCCAGCAGCGGCAATAATGGCTACACCTTC
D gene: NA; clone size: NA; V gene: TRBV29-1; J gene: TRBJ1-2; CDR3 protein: CSATPVRTTNYGYTF; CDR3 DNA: TGCAGCGCAACACCCGTCCGAACTACTAACTATGGCTACACCTTC